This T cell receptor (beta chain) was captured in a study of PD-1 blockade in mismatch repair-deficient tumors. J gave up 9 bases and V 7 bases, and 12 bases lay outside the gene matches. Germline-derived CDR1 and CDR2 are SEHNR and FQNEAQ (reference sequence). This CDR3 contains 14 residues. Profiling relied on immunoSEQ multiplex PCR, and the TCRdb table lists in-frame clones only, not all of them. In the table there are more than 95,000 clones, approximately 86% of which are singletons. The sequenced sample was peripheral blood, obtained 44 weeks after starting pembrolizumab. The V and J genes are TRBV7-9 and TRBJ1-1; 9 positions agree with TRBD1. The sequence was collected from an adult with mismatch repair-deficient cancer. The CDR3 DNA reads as TGTGCCAGCACCCCCGAAGGGACAGGGACTAAAGCTTTCTTT. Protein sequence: CASTPEGTGTKAFF.